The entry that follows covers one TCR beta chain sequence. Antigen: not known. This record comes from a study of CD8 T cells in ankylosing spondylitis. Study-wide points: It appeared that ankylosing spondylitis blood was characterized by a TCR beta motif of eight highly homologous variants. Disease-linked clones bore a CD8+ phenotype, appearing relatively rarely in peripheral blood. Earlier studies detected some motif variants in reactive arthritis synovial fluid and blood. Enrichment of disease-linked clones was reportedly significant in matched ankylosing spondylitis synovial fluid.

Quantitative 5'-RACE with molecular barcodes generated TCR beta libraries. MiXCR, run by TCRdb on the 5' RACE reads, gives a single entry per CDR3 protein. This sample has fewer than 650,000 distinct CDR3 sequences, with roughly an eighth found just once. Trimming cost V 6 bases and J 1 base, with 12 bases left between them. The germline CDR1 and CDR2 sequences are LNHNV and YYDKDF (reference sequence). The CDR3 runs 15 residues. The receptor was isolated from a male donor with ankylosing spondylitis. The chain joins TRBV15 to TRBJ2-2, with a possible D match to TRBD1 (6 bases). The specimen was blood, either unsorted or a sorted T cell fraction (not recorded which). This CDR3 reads CATSSWDKNTGELFF. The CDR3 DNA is TGTGCCACCAGTAGCTGGGACAAGAACACCGGGGAGCTGTTTTTT.